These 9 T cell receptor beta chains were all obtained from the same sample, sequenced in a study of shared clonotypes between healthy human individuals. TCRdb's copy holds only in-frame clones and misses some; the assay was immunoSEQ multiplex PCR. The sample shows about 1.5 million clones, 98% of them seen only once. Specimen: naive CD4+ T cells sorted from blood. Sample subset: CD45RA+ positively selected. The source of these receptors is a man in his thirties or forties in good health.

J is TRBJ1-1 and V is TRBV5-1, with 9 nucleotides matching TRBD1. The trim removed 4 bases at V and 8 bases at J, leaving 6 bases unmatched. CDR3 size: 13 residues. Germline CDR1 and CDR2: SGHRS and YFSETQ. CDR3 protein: CASSAKDRGEAFF. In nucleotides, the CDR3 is TGCGCCAGCAGCGCAAAGGACAGGGGAGAAGCTTTCTTT.

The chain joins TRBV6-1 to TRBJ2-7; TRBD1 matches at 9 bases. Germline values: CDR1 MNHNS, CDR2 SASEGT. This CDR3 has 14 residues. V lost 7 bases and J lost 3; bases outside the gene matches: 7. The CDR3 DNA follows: TGTGCCAGCAAGACTGGGACAGGGAGCTACGAGCAGTACTTC. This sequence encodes CASKTGTGSYEQYF.

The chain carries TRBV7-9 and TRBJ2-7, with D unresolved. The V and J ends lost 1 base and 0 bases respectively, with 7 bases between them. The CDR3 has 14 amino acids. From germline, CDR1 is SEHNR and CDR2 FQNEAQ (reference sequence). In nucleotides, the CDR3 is TGTGCCAGCAGCTTAGGACCGTACTCCTACGAGCAGTACTTC. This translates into CASSLGPYSYEQYF. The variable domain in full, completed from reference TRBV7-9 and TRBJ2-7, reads DTGVSQNPRHKITKRGQNVTFRCDPISEHNRLYWYRQTLGQGPEFLTYFQNEAQLEKSRLLSDRFSAERPKGSFSTLEIQRTEQGDSAMYLCASSLGPYSYEQYFGPGTRLTVT.

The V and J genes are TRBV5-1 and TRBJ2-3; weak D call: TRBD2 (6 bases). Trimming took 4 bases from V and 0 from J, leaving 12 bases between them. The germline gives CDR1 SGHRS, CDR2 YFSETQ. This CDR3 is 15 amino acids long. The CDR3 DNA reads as TGCGCCAGCAGCCTCGGGACTTTTAGCACAGATACGCAGTATTTT. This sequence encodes CASSLGTFSTDTQYF. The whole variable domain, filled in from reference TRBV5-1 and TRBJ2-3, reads KAGVTQTPRYLIKTRGQQVTLSCSPISGHRSVSWYQQTPGQGLQFLFEYFSETQRNKGNFPGRFSGRQFSNSRSEMNVSTLELGDSALYLCASSLGTFSTDTQYFGPGTRLTVL.

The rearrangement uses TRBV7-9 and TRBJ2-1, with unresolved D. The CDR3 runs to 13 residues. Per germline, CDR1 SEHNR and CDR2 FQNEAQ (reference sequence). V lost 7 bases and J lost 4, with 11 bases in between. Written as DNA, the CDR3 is TGTGCCAGCACCCGCGGCGGTTACAATGAGCAGTTCTTC. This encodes CASTRGGYNEQFF.

The CDR3, as DNA: TGTGCCAGCAGCAGACCCAGACTAGCGGGAGTTACCGGGGAGCTGTTTTTT. Its protein is CASSRPRLAGVTGELFF. The chain carries TRBV9 and TRBJ2-2, with TRBD2 identical over 12 bases. Germline-derived CDR1 and CDR2 are SGDLS and YYNGEE. This CDR3 spans 17 amino acids. The J segment lost 5 bases and the V segment lost 4 bases, leaving 9 bases of the junction unmatched.

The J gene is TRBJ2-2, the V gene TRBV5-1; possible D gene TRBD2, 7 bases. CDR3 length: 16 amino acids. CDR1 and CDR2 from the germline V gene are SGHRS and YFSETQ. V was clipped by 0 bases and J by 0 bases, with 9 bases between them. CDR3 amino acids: CASSLAGGSNTGELFF. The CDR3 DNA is TGCGCCAGCAGCTTGGCGGGGGGCTCGAACACCGGGGAGCTGTTTTTT.

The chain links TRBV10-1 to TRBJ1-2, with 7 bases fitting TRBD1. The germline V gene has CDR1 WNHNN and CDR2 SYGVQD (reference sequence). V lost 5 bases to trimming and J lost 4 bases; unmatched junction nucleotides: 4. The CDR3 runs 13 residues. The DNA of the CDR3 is TGCGCCAGCAGTCAACAGGGGTCCTATGGCTACACCTTC. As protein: CASSQQGSYGYTF.

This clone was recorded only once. The CDR3 spells CASSTGLERYNEQFF. The CDR3 DNA sequence: TGTGCCAGCTCTACGGGACTAGAGCGCTACAATGAGCAGTTCTTC. This chain connects TRBV11-3 to TRBJ2-1, with 8 bases that match TRBD2. The germline V gene encodes CDR1 SGHNT and CDR2 YENEEA. The CDR3 sequence is 15 residues long. V gave up 8 bases and J gave up 3 bases; unmatched junction bases: 9.